These 30 T cell receptor beta chains were sequenced from one sample in a study of memory CD8 T cells in hepatitis C reinfection. Clones were sequenced by immunoSEQ multiplex PCR, and TCRdb holds only the in-frame ones, with some missing. The top ten clones hold roughly 24% of a sample with under 5,500 clones, 87% of them seen once. Time point specified: late/post reinfection, 12 to 24 weeks after detection. TCR sequencing was done directly ex vivo on sorted cells, without expansion in vitro. Sample: naive CD8+ T cells sorted from blood. These receptors all stem from a man aged 50-60 years with hepatitis C virus infection.

The chain combines TRBV4-2 with TRBJ1-4; D call uncertain. Germline lookup yields CDR1 LGHNA and CDR2 YNFKEQ. With 3 bases removed from V and 0 bases from J, the gap between germline ends came to 11 bases. The CDR3 loop spans 16 amino acids. In DNA form, the CDR3 reads TGTGCCAGCAGCCATTCCTACAGTGCAACTAATGAAAAACTGTTTTTT. It is translated as CASSHSYSATNEKLFF.

The V call is TRBV27, the J call TRBJ2-7, with a weak D call TRBD1 (6 bases). V shed 8 bases and J shed 1 base, with 9 bases lying between them. Germline lookup yields CDR1 MNHEY and CDR2 SMNVEV (reference sequence). The CDR3 has 12 amino acids. CDR3 protein: CASWTDSYEQYF. In DNA form, the CDR3 reads TGTGCCAGCTGGACAGATTCCTACGAGCAGTACTTC.

The genes are TRBV7-2 and TRBJ2-1; 9 bases are shared with TRBD2. V was pared by 4 bases and J by 10 bases, with 8 bases of the junction left unmatched. Germline V gives CDR1 SGHTA, CDR2 FQGNSA. CDR3 length equals 14 residues. The CDR3 DNA sequence: TGTGCCAGCAGCTGGCAGCGGGGGGCCGAAGAGCAGTTCTTC. As protein: CASSWQRGAEEQFF.

The V and J genes are TRBV7-2 and TRBJ1-5, with a possible D match to TRBD1 (6 bases). V lost 5 bases and J 2 bases, leaving 16 bases between the germline ends. Germline V gene sequence: CDR1 SGHTA, CDR2 FQGNSA. This CDR3 region has 16 residues. For the CDR3, the DNA is TGTGCCAGCAGCCAACTCGGGGGGCTCGGCAATCAGCCCCAGCATTTT. Amino acids: CASSQLGGLGNQPQHF.

In the case of this clone: Additional DNA sequences in this sample encode the identical CDR3. The chain is built from TRBV6-5 and TRBJ2-7; perhaps TRBD1 as D (5 bases). CDR3 length: 15 amino acids. Germline values: CDR1 MNHEY, CDR2 SVGAGI. V lost 2 bases and J lost 4, with 15 bases in between. CDR3 in DNA: TGTGCCAGCAGTTACGGGTCAGGGTACGGGTACGAGCAGTACTTC. This sequence encodes CASSYGSGYGYEQYF.

CDR3: CASSLTGRLTLMNTEAFF. The CDR3 region has the DNA TGTGCCAGCAGCTTAACAGGGCGCCTGACTCTCATGAACACTGAAGCTTTCTTT. V gene TRBV5-6 combines with J gene TRBJ1-1; TRBD1 is a possible D gene (6 bases). From germline, CDR1 is SGHDT and CDR2 YYEEEE. V was clipped by 2 bases and J by 0 bases, with 20 bases between them. This CDR3 is built from 18 residues.

This chain joins TRBV11-2 and TRBJ1-1, with 8 bases matching TRBD1. Unmatched junction bases numbered 7, after V lost 5 bases and J lost 8 bases. The germline gives CDR1 SGHAT, CDR2 FQNNGV. The CDR3 consists of 13 residues. The CDR3 reads CASSLVGQVEAFF. Here the CDR3 DNA reads TGTGCCAGCAGCCTCGTGGGACAGGTGGAAGCTTTCTTT.

This chain uses TRBV30 with TRBJ2-1, with 12 bases lining up with TRBD2. J lost 9 bases, V lost 5 bases, and 8 bases had no gene match. Germline values: CDR1 GTSNPN, CDR2 SVGIG (reference sequence). CDR3 length equals 14 residues. The CDR3 spells CAWSSGLAGGEQFF. The CDR3 DNA reads TGTGCCTGGTCCTCGGGACTAGCGGGCGGTGAGCAGTTCTTC. The entire variable domain, with the rest obtained from reference TRBV30 and TRBJ2-1, is as follows: SQTIHQWPATLVQPVGSPLSLECTVEGTSNPNLYWYRQAAGRGLQLLFYSVGIGQISSEVPQNLSASRPQDRQFILSSKKLLLSDSGFYLCAWSSGLAGGEQFFGPGTRLTVL.

By sample fraction, this clone is large. The chain links TRBV4-2 to TRBJ2-3; D is perhaps TRBD2 (5 bases). The CDR3 runs to 14 residues. Germline V gene sequence: CDR1 LGHNA, CDR2 YNFKEQ. V gave up 4 bases and J gave up 2 bases, with 10 bases separating them. This CDR3 is CASSPGRDTDTQYF. The CDR3 region has the DNA TGTGCCAGCAGCCCCGGTCGGGACACAGATACGCAGTATTTT.

The chain carries TRBV7-8 and TRBJ2-7; 7 positions agree with TRBD2. Trimming removed 5 bases from V and 3 bases from J; junction bases left unmatched: 10. The CDR3 length is 15 residues. Per the germline V gene, CDR1 is SGHVS and CDR2 is FQNEAQ. This chain's CDR3 is CASSRPREAYYEQYF. The CDR3 bases are TGTGCCAGCAGCCGACCCCGGGAGGCCTACTACGAGCAGTACTTC.

J is TRBJ1-2 and V is TRBV4-1; no firm D call. V was cut by 0 bases and J by 0 bases, with 8 bases left in between. The CDR3 runs to 15 residues. The germline CDR1 and CDR2 sequences are MGHRA and YSYEKL. This CDR3 is CASSQDRRTNYGYTF. In nucleotides, the CDR3 is TGCGCCAGCAGCCAAGATCGGAGGACTAACTATGGCTACACCTTC.

The chain carries TRBV10-3 and TRBJ1-1; 9 positions agree with TRBD1. The germline V gene encodes CDR1 ENHRY and CDR2 SYGVKD. The CDR3 length is 18 residues. The junction had 18 bases not matched to a gene; V was cut back by 10 bases and J by 0 bases. The CDR3 DNA follows: TGTGCCACCAGGATCGCCCGGGACAGGGAGAGCATGAACACTGAAGCTTTCTTT. Translated: CATRIARDRESMNTEAFF.

This chain uses TRBV7-8 with TRBJ2-3; D gene unclear. Germline-derived CDR1 and CDR2 are SGHVS and FQNEAQ. Deletions cut 3 bases from V and 3 bases from J, with 7 bases between. The CDR3 covers 13 residues. CDR3 sequence (DNA): TGTGCCAGCAGCTTTCTCAGGACAGATACGCAGTATTTT. It yields the protein CASSFLRTDTQYF.

V is TRBV28 and J is TRBJ1-2, with 8 nucleotides matching TRBD1. Trimming at V came to 6 bases and at J to 8 bases, leaving 11 bases not matched to a gene. The length of the CDR3 is 14 residues. Germline assignment: CDR1 MDHEN and CDR2 SYDVKM. The CDR3 here is CASRGETGARGYTF. CDR3 in DNA: TGTGCCAGCAGGGGGGAGACAGGGGCAAGGGGCTACACCTTC.

The genes are TRBV30 and TRBJ1-2; D gene uncertain. V was clipped by 0 bases and J by 3 bases, with 14 bases between them. Germline CDR1 is GTSNPN and CDR2 is SVGIG (reference sequence). The CDR3 runs 15 residues. The CDR3: CAWSVFQEEYYGYTF. CDR3 DNA sequence: TGTGCCTGGAGTGTATTTCAGGAGGAGTACTATGGCTACACCTTC.

This clone showed up just once. V usage is TRBV18 and J usage is TRBJ2-7, with TRBD1 identical over 8 bases. Germline V gives CDR1 KGHSH, CDR2 LQKENI. V was pared by 0 bases and J by 3 bases, with 4 bases of the junction left unmatched. This CDR3 has 15 residues. Here the CDR3 reads CASSPPSTGGYEQYF. The CDR3 bases are TGTGCCAGCTCACCACCTAGTACAGGGGGCTACGAGCAGTACTTC.

The chain couples TRBV27 to TRBJ2-7; a possible D gene is TRBD2 (5 bases). V gave up 2 bases and J gave up 9 bases, with 8 bases separating them. CDR1 and CDR2 (germline): MNHEY, SMNVEV (reference sequence). The CDR3 is made up of 11 amino acids. In nucleotides, the CDR3 is TGTGCCAGCAGTTTAGGAGGCTTGCAGTACTTC. It specifies CASSLGGLQYF.

About this clone: At one of its ends the junction is not consistent with the germline gene, which may arise from a read error. This sequence joins TRBV27 and TRBJ2-7; no reliable D call. The CDR3 sequence is 14 residues long. Germline V gene lookup returns CDR1 MNHEY and CDR2 SMNVEV (reference sequence). For the CDR3, the DNA is TGTGCCAGCGGCATTTCCCGCGGTGCCTACGGGCAGTACTTC. Its translation is CASGISRGAYGQYF.

Here the CDR3 reads CASSTGMGNTEAFF. In DNA form, the CDR3 reads TGTGCCAGCAGTACAGGGATGGGGAACACTGAAGCTTTCTTT. The V call is TRBV28, the J call TRBJ1-1; the D gene is possibly TRBD1 (6 bases). This CDR3 has 14 amino acids. The ends were cut back, 5 bases at V and 1 base at J, with 11 bases in the middle. CDR1 is MDHEN, CDR2 SYDVKM, per germline.

This clone came up once. The genes are TRBV5-1 and TRBJ2-3, with 12 nucleotides matching TRBD2. The CDR3 runs to 19 residues. Germline values: CDR1 SGHRS, CDR2 YFSETQ. V trimming: 6 bases; J trimming: 3 bases; junction bases outside the gene matches: 17. CDR3 in DNA: TGCGCCAGCACCGACTCCTCTAGCGGGAGGGCCGTGTCGACAGATACGCAGTATTTT. Protein sequence: CASTDSSSGRAVSTDTQYF.

This clone was recorded once. The V call is TRBV29-1, the J call TRBJ2-7; TRBD1 might be the D (5 bases). From germline, CDR1 is SQVTM and CDR2 ANQGSEA. The V end lost 4 bases, the J end lost 3 bases, and 13 bases lay between the germline ends. The CDR3 spans 13 residues. The CDR3 here is CSVALGAIYEQYF. CDR3 bases: TGCAGCGTTGCGCTAGGGGCAATCTACGAGCAGTACTTC.

The rearrangement links TRBV7-3 to TRBJ1-3; D might be TRBD1 (6 bases). This CDR3 spans 17 amino acids. V lost 5 bases to trimming and J lost 0 bases, with 17 bases between them. In germline, CDR1 is SGHTA, CDR2 FQGTGA. The CDR3 region has the DNA TGTGCCAGCAGCCCCGGCCCGCAGGGGACCTCTGGAAACACCATATATTTT. This sequence encodes CASSPGPQGTSGNTIYF.

The chain couples TRBV28 to TRBJ1-2; tentative D call: TRBD1 (5 bases). CDR1 is MDHEN and CDR2 is SYDVKM in the germline V gene. This CDR3 region has 13 residues. V was shortened by 10 bases and J by 6 bases, with 18 bases between the two germline ends. The CDR3 sequence: CATPTDRMDGYTF. The CDR3, as DNA: TGTGCCACTCCAACCGACAGAATGGATGGCTACACCTTC.

This rearrangement joins TRBV10-3 to TRBJ2-7; 8 bases fit TRBD1. The trim removed 3 bases at V and 3 bases at J, leaving 4 bases unmatched. Germline V CDR1 and CDR2: ENHRY, SYGVKD. The CDR3 has 14 residues. For the CDR3, the DNA is TGTGCCATCAGTGATAACGGACAGGGCTACGAGCAGTACTTC. Translating it yields CAISDNGQGYEQYF.

This chain connects TRBV6-1 to TRBJ1-5, with D maybe TRBD1 (6 bases). The CDR3 spans 15 residues. The V and J ends lost 6 bases and 3 bases respectively, with 15 bases between them. Germline V CDR1 and CDR2: MNHNS, SASEGT. The CDR3 here is CASSPGTLNNQPQHF. DNA of the CDR3: TGTGCCAGCAGCCCCGGGACATTAAACAATCAGCCCCAGCATTTT.

The genes are TRBV7-3 and TRBJ1-1; D might be TRBD1 (6 bases). From germline, CDR1 is SGHTA and CDR2 FQGTGA. Trimming removed 5 bases from V and 2 bases from J, with 15 bases in between. The CDR3 has 15 residues. CDR3 coding DNA: TGTGCCAGCAGCCAAACAGGGTTGGGTAACACTGAAGCTTTCTTT. As protein: CASSQTGLGNTEAFF.

The chain joins TRBV15 to TRBJ1-1; possibly TRBD1 for D (6 bases). CDR1 is LNHNV and CDR2 is YYDKDF in the germline V gene (reference sequence). V lost 3 bases, J lost 6 bases, and 17 bases lay in between. The CDR3 totals 15 residues. In nucleotides, the CDR3 is TGTGCCACCAGCAGTGACACAGGGTCCGGGGCTGAAGCTTTCTTT. This translates into CATSSDTGSGAEAFF.

This sequence joins TRBV28 and TRBJ1-6, with a tentative D call TRBD1 (5 bases). Per germline, CDR1 MDHEN and CDR2 SYDVKM. V lost 6 bases and J lost 6, with 12 bases in between. This CDR3 is 14 amino acids long. CDR3 nucleotide sequence: TGTGCCAGCAGGACCCAGGGTATTAATTCACCCCTCCACTTT. This encodes CASRTQGINSPLHF.

This chain connects TRBV29-1 to TRBJ2-1; D possibly corresponds to TRBD2 (5 bases). The CDR3 is 13 residues long. Germline V gene lookup returns CDR1 SQVTM and CDR2 ANQGSEA. Trimming cost V 3 bases and J 9 bases, with 15 bases left between them. In nucleotides, the CDR3 is TGCAGCGTTGAGGGGTTGGACTCAAGTGAGCAGTTCTTC. Translation: CSVEGLDSSEQFF.

This rearrangement joins TRBV28 to TRBJ1-4, with D tentatively TRBD1 (5 bases). The V end lost 10 bases, the J end lost 4 bases, and 16 bases lay between the germline ends. Germline values: CDR1 MDHEN, CDR2 SYDVKM. CDR3 size: 14 residues. This CDR3 reads CANRPGHGNEKLFF. The CDR3 DNA reads as TGTGCCAACAGACCCGGACACGGTAATGAAAAACTGTTTTTT.